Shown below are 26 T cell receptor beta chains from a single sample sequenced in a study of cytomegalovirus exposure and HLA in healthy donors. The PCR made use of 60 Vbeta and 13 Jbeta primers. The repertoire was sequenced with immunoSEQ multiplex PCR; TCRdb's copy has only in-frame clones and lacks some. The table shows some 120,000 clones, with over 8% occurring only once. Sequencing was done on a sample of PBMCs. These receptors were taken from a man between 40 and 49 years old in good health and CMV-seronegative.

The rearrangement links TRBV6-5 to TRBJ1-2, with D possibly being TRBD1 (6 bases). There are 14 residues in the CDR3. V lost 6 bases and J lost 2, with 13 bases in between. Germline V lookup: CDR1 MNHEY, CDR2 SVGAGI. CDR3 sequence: CASSKGHTNYGYTF. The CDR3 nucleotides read TGTGCCAGCAGCAAGGGACACACGAACTATGGCTACACCTTC.

CDR3 sequence reads: CASSFSTVLGNTIYF. CDR3 DNA: TGTGCCAGCAGTTTTTCGACAGTTCTAGGAAACACCATATATTTT. J is TRBJ1-3 and V is TRBV6-6, with D perhaps matching TRBD1 (5 bases). The V end was cut by 4 bases, the J end by 4 bases, with 14 bases between. The germline V gene encodes CDR1 MNHNY and CDR2 SVGAGI (reference sequence). The CDR3 contains 15 residues.

The CDR3 sequence is CASSLRDRRFGQFF. As DNA, the CDR3 is TGTGCCAGCAGCTTAAGGGACAGACGGTTCGGGCAGTTCTTC. The chain uses TRBV7-2 and TRBJ2-1, with 7 nucleotides matching TRBD1. The CDR3 is made up of 14 amino acids. V shed 2 bases, J shed 12 bases, and the junction held 10 bases outside the gene matches. The germline V gene has CDR1 SGHTA and CDR2 FQGNSA. The entire variable domain, with the rest obtained from reference TRBV7-2 and TRBJ2-1, is as follows: GAGVSQSPSNKVTEKGKDVELRCDPISGHTALYWYRQSLGQGLEFLIYFQGNSAPDKSGLPSDRFSAERTGGSVSTLTIQRTQQEDSAVYLCASSLRDRRFGQFFGPGTRLTVL.

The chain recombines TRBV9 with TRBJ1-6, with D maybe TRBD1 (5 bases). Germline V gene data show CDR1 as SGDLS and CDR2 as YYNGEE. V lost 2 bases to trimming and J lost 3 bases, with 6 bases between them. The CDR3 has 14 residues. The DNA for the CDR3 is TGTGCCAGCAGCGTGACAGACTATAATTCACCCCTCCACTTT. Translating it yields CASSVTDYNSPLHF.

CDR3 sequence: CSAPYTDTQYF. CDR3 bases: TGCAGTGCCCCGTACACAGATACGCAGTATTTT. The chain has TRBV20-1 and TRBJ2-3, with unresolved D. The CDR3 extends over 11 amino acids. Germline V gives CDR1 DFQATT, CDR2 SNEGSKA (reference sequence). V lost 6 bases and J 2 bases, leaving 6 bases between the germline ends.

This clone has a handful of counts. The CDR3 sequence: CASSSRGQGINQPQHF. CDR3 bases: TGTGCCAGCAGTTCTCGGGGACAGGGGATCAATCAGCCCCAGCATTTT. This chain connects TRBV6-5 to TRBJ1-5; 10 bases fit TRBD1. V shed 4 bases and J 3 bases; nucleotides not matched to a gene: 6. Germline CDR1 reads MNHEY; CDR2 reads SVGAGI. CDR3 length equals 16 residues.

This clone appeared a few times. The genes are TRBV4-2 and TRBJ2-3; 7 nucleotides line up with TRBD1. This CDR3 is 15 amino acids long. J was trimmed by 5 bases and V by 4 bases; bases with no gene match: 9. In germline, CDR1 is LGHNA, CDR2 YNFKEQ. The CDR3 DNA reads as TGTGCCAGCAGCCCGGGACAGCACGAGTTAGATACGCAGTATTTT. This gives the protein CASSPGQHELDTQYF.

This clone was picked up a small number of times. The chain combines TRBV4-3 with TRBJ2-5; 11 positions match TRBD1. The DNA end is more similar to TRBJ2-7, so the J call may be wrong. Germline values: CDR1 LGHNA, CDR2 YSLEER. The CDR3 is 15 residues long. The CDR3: CASSQVRTGGDEQYF. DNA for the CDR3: TGCGCCAGCAGCCAAGTTCGGACAGGGGGCGACGAGCAGTACTTC.

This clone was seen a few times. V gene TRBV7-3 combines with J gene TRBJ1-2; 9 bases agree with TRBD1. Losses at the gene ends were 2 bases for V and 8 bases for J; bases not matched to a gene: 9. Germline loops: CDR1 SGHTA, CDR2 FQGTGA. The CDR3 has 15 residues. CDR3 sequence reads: CASSLAGQGTEGYTF. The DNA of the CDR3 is TGTGCCAGCAGCTTAGCTGGACAGGGGACAGAGGGCTACACCTTC.

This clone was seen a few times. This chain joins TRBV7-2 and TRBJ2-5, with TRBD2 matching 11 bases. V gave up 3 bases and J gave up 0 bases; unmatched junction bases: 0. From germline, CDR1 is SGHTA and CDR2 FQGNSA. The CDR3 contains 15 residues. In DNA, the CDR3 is TGTGCCAGCAGCTTGACTAGCGGGGACCAAGAGACCCAGTACTTC. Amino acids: CASSLTSGDQETQYF.

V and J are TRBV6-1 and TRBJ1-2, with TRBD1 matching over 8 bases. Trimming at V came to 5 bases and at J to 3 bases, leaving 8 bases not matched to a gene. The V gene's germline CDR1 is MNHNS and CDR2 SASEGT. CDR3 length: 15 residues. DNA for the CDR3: TGTGCCAGCAGTAAGGACAGGGCTGCTCACTATGGCTACACCTTC. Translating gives CASSKDRAAHYGYTF.

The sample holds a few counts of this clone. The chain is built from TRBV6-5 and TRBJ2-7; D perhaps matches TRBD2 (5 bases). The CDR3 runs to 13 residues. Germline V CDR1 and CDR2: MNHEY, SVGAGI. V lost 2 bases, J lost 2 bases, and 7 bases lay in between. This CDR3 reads CASSYGLTYEQYF. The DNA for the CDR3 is TGTGCCAGCAGTTACGGACTCACCTACGAGCAGTACTTC.

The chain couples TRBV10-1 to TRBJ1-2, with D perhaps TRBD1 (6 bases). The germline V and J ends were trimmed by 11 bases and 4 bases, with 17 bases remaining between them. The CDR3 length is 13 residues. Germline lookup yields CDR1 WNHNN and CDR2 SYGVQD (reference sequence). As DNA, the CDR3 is TGCGCCGGCACCGAGGGGGTCTTCTATGGCTACACCTTC. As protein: CAGTEGVFYGYTF.

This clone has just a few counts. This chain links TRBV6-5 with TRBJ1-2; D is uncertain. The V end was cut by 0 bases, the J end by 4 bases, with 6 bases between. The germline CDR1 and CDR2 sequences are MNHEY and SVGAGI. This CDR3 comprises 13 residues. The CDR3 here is CASSYSESYGYTF. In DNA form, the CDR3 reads TGTGCCAGCAGTTACTCGGAGAGCTATGGCTACACCTTC.

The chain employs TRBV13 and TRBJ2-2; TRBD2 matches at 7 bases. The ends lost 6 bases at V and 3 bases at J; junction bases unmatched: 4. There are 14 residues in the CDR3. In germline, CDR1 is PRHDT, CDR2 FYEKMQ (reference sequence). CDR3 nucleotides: TGTGCCAGCAGGTCAGCGGGGTACACCGGGGAGCTGTTTTTT. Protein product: CASRSAGYTGELFF.

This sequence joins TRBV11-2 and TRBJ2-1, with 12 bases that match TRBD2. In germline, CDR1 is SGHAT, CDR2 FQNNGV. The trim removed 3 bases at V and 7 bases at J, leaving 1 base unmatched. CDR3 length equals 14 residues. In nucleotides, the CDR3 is TGTGCCAGCAGCTTCGGACTAGCGGGGAATGAGCAGTTCTTC. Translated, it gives CASSFGLAGNEQFF.

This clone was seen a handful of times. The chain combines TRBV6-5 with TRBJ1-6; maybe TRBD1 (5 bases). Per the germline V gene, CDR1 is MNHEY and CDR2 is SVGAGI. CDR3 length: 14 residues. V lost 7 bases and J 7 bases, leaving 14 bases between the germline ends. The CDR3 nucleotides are TGTGCCAGCACGGCTACGACAGCGAATTCACCCCTCCACTTT. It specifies CASTATTANSPLHF.

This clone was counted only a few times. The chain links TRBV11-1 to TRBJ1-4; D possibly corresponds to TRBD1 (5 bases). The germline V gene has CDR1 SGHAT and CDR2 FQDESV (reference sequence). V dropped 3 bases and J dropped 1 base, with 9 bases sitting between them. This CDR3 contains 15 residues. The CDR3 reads CASSLRRGTNEKLFF. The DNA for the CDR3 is TGTGCCAGCAGCTTGAGGAGGGGAACTAATGAAAAACTGTTTTTT.

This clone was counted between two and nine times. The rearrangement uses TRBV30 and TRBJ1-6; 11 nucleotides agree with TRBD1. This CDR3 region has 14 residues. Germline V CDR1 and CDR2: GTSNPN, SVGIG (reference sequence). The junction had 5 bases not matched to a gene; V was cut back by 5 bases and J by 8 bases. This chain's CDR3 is CAWQGTGGDSPLHF. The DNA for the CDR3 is TGTGCCTGGCAGGGGACAGGGGGAGATTCACCCCTCCACTTT. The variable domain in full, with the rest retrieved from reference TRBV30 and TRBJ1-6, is SQTIHQWPATLVQPVGSPLSLECTVEGTSNPNLYWYRQAAGRGLQLLFYSVGIGQISSEVPQNLSASRPQDRQFILSSKKLLLSDSGFYLCAWQGTGGDSPLHFGNGTRLTVT.

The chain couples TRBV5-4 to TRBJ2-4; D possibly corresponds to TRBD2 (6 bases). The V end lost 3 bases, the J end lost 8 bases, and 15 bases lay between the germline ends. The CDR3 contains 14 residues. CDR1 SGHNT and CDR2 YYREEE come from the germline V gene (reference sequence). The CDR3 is CASSSIGREDIQYF. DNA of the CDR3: TGTGCCAGCAGCTCAATAGGCAGGGAGGACATTCAGTACTTC. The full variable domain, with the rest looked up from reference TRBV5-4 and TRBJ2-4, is ETGVTQSPTHLIKTRGQQVTLRCSSQSGHNTVSWYQQALGQGPQFIFQYYREEENGRGNFPPRFSGLQFPNYSSELNVNALELDDSALYLCASSSIGREDIQYFGAGTRLSVL.

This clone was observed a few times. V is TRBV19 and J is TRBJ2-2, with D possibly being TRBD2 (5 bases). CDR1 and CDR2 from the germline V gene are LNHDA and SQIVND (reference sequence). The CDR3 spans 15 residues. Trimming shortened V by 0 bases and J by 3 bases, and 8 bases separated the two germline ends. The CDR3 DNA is TGTGCCAGTAGTATAGAGGCGGGCTACACCGGGGAGCTGTTTTTT. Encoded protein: CASSIEAGYTGELFF.

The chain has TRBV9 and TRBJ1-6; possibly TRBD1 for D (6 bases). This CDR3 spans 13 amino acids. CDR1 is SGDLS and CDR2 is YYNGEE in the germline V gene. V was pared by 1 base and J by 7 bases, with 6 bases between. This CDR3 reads CASSVQGNSPLHF. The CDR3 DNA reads TGTGCCAGCAGCGTACAGGGGAATTCACCCCTCCACTTT.

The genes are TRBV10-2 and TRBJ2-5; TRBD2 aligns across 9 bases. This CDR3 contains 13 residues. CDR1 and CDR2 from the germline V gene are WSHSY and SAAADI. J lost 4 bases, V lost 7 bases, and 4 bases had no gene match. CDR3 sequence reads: CASMRGGRETQYF. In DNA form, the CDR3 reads TGCGCCAGCATGCGGGGGGGGAGAGAGACCCAGTACTTC.

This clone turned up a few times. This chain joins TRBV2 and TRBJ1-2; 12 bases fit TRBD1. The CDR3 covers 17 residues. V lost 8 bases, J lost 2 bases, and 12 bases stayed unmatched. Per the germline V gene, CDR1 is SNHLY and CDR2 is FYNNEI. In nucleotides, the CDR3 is TGTGCCAGCCGGGAAAGGGGACAGGGGGCGATAAACTATGGCTACACCTTC. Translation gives CASRERGQGAINYGYTF.

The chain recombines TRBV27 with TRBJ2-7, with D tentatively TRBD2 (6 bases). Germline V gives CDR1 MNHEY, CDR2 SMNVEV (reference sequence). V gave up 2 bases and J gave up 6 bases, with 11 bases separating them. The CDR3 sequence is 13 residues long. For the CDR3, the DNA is TGTGCCAGCAGTTTAGCGGGAAGTGGCGAGCAGTACTTC. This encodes CASSLAGSGEQYF.

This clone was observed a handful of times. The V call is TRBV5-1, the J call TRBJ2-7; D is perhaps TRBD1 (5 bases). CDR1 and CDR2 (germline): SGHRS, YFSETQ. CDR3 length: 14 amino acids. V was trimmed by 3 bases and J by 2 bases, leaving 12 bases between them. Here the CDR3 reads CASSSSTVPYEQYF. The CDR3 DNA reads TGCGCCAGCAGCTCGTCGACAGTCCCCTACGAGCAGTACTTC.